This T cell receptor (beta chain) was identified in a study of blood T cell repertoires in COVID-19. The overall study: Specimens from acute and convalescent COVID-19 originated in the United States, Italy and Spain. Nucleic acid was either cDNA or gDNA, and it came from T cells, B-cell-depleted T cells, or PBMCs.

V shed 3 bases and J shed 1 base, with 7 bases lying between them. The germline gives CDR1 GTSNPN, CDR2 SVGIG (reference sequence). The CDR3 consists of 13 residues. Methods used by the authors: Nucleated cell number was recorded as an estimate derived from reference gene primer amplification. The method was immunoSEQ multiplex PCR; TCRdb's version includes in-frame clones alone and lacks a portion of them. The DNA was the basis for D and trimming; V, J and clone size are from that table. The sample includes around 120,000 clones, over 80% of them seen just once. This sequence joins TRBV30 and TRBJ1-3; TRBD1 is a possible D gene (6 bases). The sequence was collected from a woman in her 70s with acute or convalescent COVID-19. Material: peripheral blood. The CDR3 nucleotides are TGTGCCTGGAGACAGGGATCTGGAAACACCATATATTTT. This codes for CAWRQGSGNTIYF.